These 6 T cell receptor beta chains were all obtained from the same sample, sequenced in a study of shared clonotypes between healthy human individuals. Some clones are missing from TCRdb's copy, which holds only in-frame ones; the method was immunoSEQ multiplex PCR. The data hold some 2,100,000 clones, with 90% to 97% observed a single time. Sequencing used naive CD4+ T cells sorted from blood. Subset given: CD45RA+ positively selected. These receptors all stem from a man between 18 and 29 years old in good health.

The chain joins TRBV5-4 to TRBJ2-7; TRBD2 aligns across 9 bases. The CDR3 loop spans 15 amino acids. J lost 2 bases, V lost 0 bases, and 3 bases had no gene match. Germline V gene lookup returns CDR1 SGHNT and CDR2 YYREEE (reference sequence). CDR3 coding DNA: TGTGCCAGCAGCTTGGGAGCGGGGGGAGCCTACGAGCAGTACTTC. Translated: CASSLGAGGAYEQYF. The full variable domain, rest sourced from reference TRBV5-4 and TRBJ2-7, is ETGVTQSPTHLIKTRGQQVTLRCSSQSGHNTVSWYQQALGQGPQFIFQYYREEENGRGNFPPRFSGLQFPNYSSELNVNALELDDSALYLCASSLGAGGAYEQYFGPGTRLTVT.

The rearrangement joins TRBV2 to TRBJ2-7; 12 bases are a match to TRBD2. Germline values: CDR1 SNHLY, CDR2 FYNNEI. The J segment lost 2 bases and the V segment lost 7 bases, leaving 3 bases of the junction unmatched. The CDR3 loop spans 14 amino acids. In DNA, the CDR3 is TGTGCCAGCACCGGACTAGCGGGACCCTACGAGCAGTACTTC. The encoded protein is CASTGLAGPYEQYF.

The rearrangement joins TRBV2 to TRBJ2-7; a possible D gene is TRBD2 (5 bases). The V end was cut by 3 bases, the J end by 3 bases, with 12 bases between. Per germline, CDR1 SNHLY and CDR2 FYNNEI. The CDR3 runs 14 residues. The DNA of the CDR3 is TGTGCCAGCAGTGACCTTCGAGGGAGCTACGAGCAGTACTTC. Protein sequence: CASSDLRGSYEQYF.

V is TRBV7-3 and J is TRBJ1-5; tentative D call: TRBD1 (5 bases). Germline-derived CDR1 and CDR2 are SGHTA and FQGTGA. This CDR3 has 15 amino acids. Trimming left V 2 bases short and J 6 bases short, with 14 bases between. Written as DNA, the CDR3 is TGTGCCAGCAGCTTAGAAAAAACAAGGGGTCAGCCCCAGCATTTT. Translating it yields CASSLEKTRGQPQHF.

Here the CDR3 reads CAISERGGSQPQHF. CDR3 nucleotides: TGTGCCATCAGTGAGAGGGGGGGTTCCCAGCCCCAGCATTTT. This sequence joins TRBV10-3 and TRBJ1-5, with D possibly matching TRBD1 (6 bases). Deletions cut 2 bases from V and 7 bases from J, with 12 bases between. Germline V gene sequence: CDR1 ENHRY, CDR2 SYGVKD. This CDR3 contains 14 residues.

The rearrangement joins TRBV5-1 to TRBJ2-1; 7 nucleotides match TRBD1. Germline-derived CDR1 and CDR2 are SGHRS and YFSETQ. The J segment lost 6 bases and the V segment lost 2 bases, leaving 8 bases of the junction unmatched. CDR3 length: 15 residues. The CDR3 DNA reads as TGCGCCAGCAGCTTCTTCGACAGGGTCGGCAATGAGCAGTTCTTC. It is translated as CASSFFDRVGNEQFF.